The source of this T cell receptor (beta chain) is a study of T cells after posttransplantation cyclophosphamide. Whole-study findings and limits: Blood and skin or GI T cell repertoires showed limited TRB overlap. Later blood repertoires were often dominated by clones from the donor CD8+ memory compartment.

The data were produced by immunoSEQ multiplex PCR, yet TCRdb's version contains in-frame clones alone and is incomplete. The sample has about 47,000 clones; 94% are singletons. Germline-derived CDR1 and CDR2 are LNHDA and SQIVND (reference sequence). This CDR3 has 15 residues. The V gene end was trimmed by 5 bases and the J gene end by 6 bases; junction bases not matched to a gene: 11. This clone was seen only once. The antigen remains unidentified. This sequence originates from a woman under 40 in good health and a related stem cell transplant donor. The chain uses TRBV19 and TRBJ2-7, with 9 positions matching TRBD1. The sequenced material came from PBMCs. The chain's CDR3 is CASSEATGGVGEQYF. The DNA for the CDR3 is TGTGCCAGTAGTGAGGCGACAGGGGGTGTCGGCGAGCAGTACTTC.